These 26 T cell receptor beta chains were all obtained from the same sample, sequenced in a study of blood T cell repertoires in COVID-19. Data came from immunoSEQ multiplex PCR; TCRdb stores just in-frame clones and leaves some out. This table holds 350,000 to 400,000 clones, roughly nine tenths found once. Specimen: PBMCs or T cells enriched from blood (not recorded which). These TCRs come from a woman aged 40 to 50 who had been exposed to COVID-19.

J is TRBJ1-2 and V is TRBV27; D is undetermined. The CDR3 length is 15 residues. Trimming stripped 6 bases from V and 6 bases from J, with 20 bases between. CDR1 and CDR2 (germline): MNHEY, SMNVEV (reference sequence). CDR3 nucleotide sequence: TGTGCCAGCAGGGCCATAAAACCGGGAACTCATGGCTACACCTTC. Translation: CASRAIKPGTHGYTF.

The genes are TRBV24-1 and TRBJ2-1; a possible D gene is TRBD2 (6 bases). Germline CDR1 KGHDR, CDR2 SFDVKD. This CDR3 region has 16 residues. V lost 5 bases and J lost 9, with 22 bases in between. CDR3 DNA: TGTGCCACCAGTGGTATCCTAACGGGGGAGGTGGGTGAGCAGTTCTTC. This codes for CATSGILTGEVGEQFF.

The chain couples TRBV30 to TRBJ2-2; 9 nucleotides match TRBD1. The CDR3 totals 15 residues. Germline V gene sequence: CDR1 GTSNPN, CDR2 SVGIG (reference sequence). V lost 6 bases to trimming and J lost 4 bases; unmatched junction nucleotides: 9. CDR3 bases: TGTGCCTGCCTCCACGGACAGGGGCTCACCGGGGAGCTGTTTTTT. It codes for CACLHGQGLTGELFF.

The chain links TRBV27 to TRBJ2-7; D may be TRBD1 (6 bases). CDR3 size: 16 residues. The V end was cut by 2 bases, the J end by 0 bases, with 14 bases between. Looked up from germline, CDR1 is MNHEY and CDR2 is SMNVEV (reference sequence). DNA for the CDR3: TGTGCCAGCAGTTTAATCGGGACGGACAGCTCCTACGAGCAGTACTTC. Its translation: CASSLIGTDSSYEQYF.

In its sample, this clone was seen once. In nucleotides, the CDR3 is TGCGCCAGCAGCTTGCAGACAGGGGGCTACTATGGCTACACCTTC. Translation: CASSLQTGGYYGYTF. The V call is TRBV5-1, the J call TRBJ1-2; 10 nucleotides match TRBD1. With 1 base clipped from V and 3 bases from J, the junction kept 3 bases outside the gene matches. This CDR3 has 15 amino acids. Germline CDR1 SGHRS, CDR2 YFSETQ.

The rearrangement links TRBV21-1 to TRBJ2-7; TRBD1, the table's D call, was not compared with the DNA. TRBV21-1 is given as a pseudogene. The CDR3 contains 18 residues. The CDR3 sequence: CASSIKDGDRGDTYEQYF. In DNA form, the CDR3 reads TGTGCCAGCAGCATTAAAGATGGGGACAGGGGTGACACCTACGAGCAGTACTTC.

V gene TRBV6-6 combines with J gene TRBJ2-3, with D unresolved. Germline assignment: CDR1 MNHNY and CDR2 SVGAGI (reference sequence). The CDR3 is 12 residues long. V lost 7 bases, J lost 8 bases, and 13 bases lay in between. The CDR3 DNA is TGTGCCAGCACCGACTCCGTGGGTACGCAGTATTTT. Protein sequence: CASTDSVGTQYF.

The genes are TRBV11-1 and TRBJ1-1, with D perhaps TRBD1 (5 bases). Between the trimmed V and J ends, which lost 3 bases and 6 bases, there was a span of 14 bases. CDR3 length equals 14 residues. The germline gives CDR1 SGHAT, CDR2 FQDESV (reference sequence). CDR3 bases: TGTGCCAGCAGCTTGGGGGAGGCGAGTGCTGAAGCTTTCTTT. Protein: CASSLGEASAEAFF.

This chain joins TRBV5-5 and TRBJ1-2, with TRBD1 as a possible D gene (6 bases). CDR3 size: 15 residues. V lost 4 bases, J lost 8 bases, and 21 bases lay in between. The germline CDR1 and CDR2 sequences are SGHKS and YYEKEE (reference sequence). CDR3 region: CASSREISGVDGYTF. The CDR3, as DNA: TGTGCCAGCAGCCGAGAGATTTCAGGGGTCGACGGCTACACCTTC. The whole variable domain, remainder taken from reference TRBV5-5 and TRBJ1-2, is DAGVTQSPTHLIKTRGQQVTLRCSPISGHKSVSWYQQVLGQGPQFIFQYYEKEERGRGNFPDRFSARQFPNYSSELNVNALLLGDSALYLCASSREISGVDGYTFGSGTRLTVV.

The rearrangement links TRBV24-1 to TRBJ2-7, with TRBD1 matching 7 bases. The germline gives CDR1 KGHDR, CDR2 SFDVKD. This CDR3 spans 16 amino acids. V gave up 10 bases and J gave up 4 bases; unmatched junction bases: 18. The CDR3 DNA follows: TGTGCCACTTCCCATTCCGGGACAGTGAATTTATACGAGCAGTACTTC. It is translated as CATSHSGTVNLYEQYF.

This rearrangement joins TRBV28 to TRBJ1-2; D may be TRBD1 (6 bases). CDR3 length: 15 residues. V lost 6 bases, J lost 8 bases, and 22 bases lay in between. Germline CDR1 MDHEN, CDR2 SYDVKM. Here the CDR3 reads CASSRSTGPRQGYTF. The DNA for the CDR3 is TGTGCCAGCAGCAGATCAACAGGGCCCAGACAGGGCTACACCTTC.

This clone was seen once. The V call is TRBV6-5, the J call TRBJ2-2; a possible D gene is TRBD2 (5 bases). This CDR3 has 15 amino acids. CDR1 is MNHEY and CDR2 is SVGAGI in the germline V gene. V was trimmed by 5 bases and J by 0 bases, leaving 10 bases between them. DNA of the CDR3: TGTGCCAGCAGTCTAGCCCATCCGAACACCGGGGAGCTGTTTTTT. It is translated as CASSLAHPNTGELFF.

The chain recombines TRBV7-2 with TRBJ1-2, with TRBD1 identical over 8 bases. Germline CDR1 SGHTA, CDR2 FQGNSA. This CDR3 comprises 16 residues. The V gene end was trimmed by 2 bases and the J gene end by 4 bases; junction bases not matched to a gene: 9. In DNA, the CDR3 is TGTGCCAGCAGCTTAACCGGGACAGGAGCGATCTATGGCTACACCTTC. Protein: CASSLTGTGAIYGYTF.

This sequence joins TRBV5-4 and TRBJ2-3, with 9 bases that match TRBD2. The CDR3 is 14 amino acids. J was trimmed by 2 bases and V by 6 bases; bases with no gene match: 4. CDR1 SGHNT and CDR2 YYREEE come from the germline V gene (reference sequence). The CDR3 reads CASKASGDTDTQYF. The CDR3 region has the DNA TGTGCCAGCAAGGCTAGCGGGGACACAGATACGCAGTATTTT.

The chain combines TRBV10-1 with TRBJ1-2; 7 bases match TRBD1. CDR1 and CDR2 from the germline V gene are WNHNN and SYGVQD (reference sequence). V lost 2 bases and J lost 2; bases outside the gene matches: 8. The CDR3 is 16 amino acids. The CDR3 DNA reads TGCGCCAGCAGTGAGAGTAGAGGAGGGGGCAACTATGGCTACACCTTC. It yields the protein CASSESRGGGNYGYTF.

The chain uses TRBV18 and TRBJ2-7; TRBD2 matches 11 bases. Germline V lookup: CDR1 KGHSH, CDR2 LQKENI. The CDR3 has 15 residues. V shed 6 bases, J shed 0 bases, and the junction held 4 bases outside the gene matches. The CDR3 loop reads CASSQTSGNSYEQYF. CDR3 in DNA: TGTGCCAGCTCGCAGACTAGCGGGAACTCCTACGAGCAGTACTTC.

The rearrangement joins TRBV7-9 to TRBJ1-1; possible D gene TRBD1, 6 bases. Trimming shortened V by 2 bases and J by 4 bases, and 17 bases separated the two germline ends. CDR1 SEHNR and CDR2 FQNEAQ come from the germline V gene (reference sequence). The CDR3 length is 16 residues. CDR3 residues: CASSLSSAGASTEAFF. CDR3 DNA sequence: TGTGCCAGCAGCTTATCCTCGGCAGGGGCGAGCACTGAAGCTTTCTTT.

The chain joins TRBV4-1 to TRBJ1-2, with a weak D call TRBD1 (6 bases). V shed 1 base and J shed 7 bases, with 16 bases lying between them. This CDR3 has 15 residues. Germline V CDR1 and CDR2: MGHRA, YSYEKL. This chain's CDR3 is CASSQGDTGNGGYTF. The CDR3 DNA reads as TGCGCCAGCAGCCAAGGGGACACAGGGAATGGTGGCTACACCTTC.

This clone has just a few counts. This sequence joins TRBV10-2 and TRBJ1-3; no definite D call. The CDR3 sequence is 12 residues long. Looked up from germline, CDR1 is WSHSY and CDR2 is SAAADI. With 6 bases removed from V and 4 bases from J, the gap between germline ends came to 7 bases. The CDR3 nucleotides are TGCGCCAGCAGCGCAGCGGGAAACACCATATATTTT. This translates into CASSAAGNTIYF.

This chain connects TRBV19 to TRBJ1-4, with a tentative D call TRBD1 (5 bases). CDR3 length: 14 residues. Trimming took 6 bases from V and 4 from J, leaving 12 bases between them. The germline gives CDR1 LNHDA, CDR2 SQIVND (reference sequence). CDR3 loop: CASRFRGGNEKLFF. The CDR3 nucleotides are TGTGCCAGTAGATTTAGGGGAGGTAATGAAAAACTGTTTTTT.

The chain couples TRBV7-2 to TRBJ2-1, with 9 bases fitting TRBD2. Germline loops: CDR1 SGHTA, CDR2 FQGNSA. V gave up 0 bases and J gave up 6 bases; unmatched junction bases: 3. The CDR3 has 15 residues. The CDR3 here is CASSLAASGVNEQFF. The CDR3 DNA is TGTGCCAGCAGCTTAGCAGCTAGCGGGGTCAATGAGCAGTTCTTC.

Only one count was recorded for this clone. The J gene is TRBJ2-2, the V gene TRBV3-1 (or the pseudogene TRBV3-2), with TRBD1 matching 9 bases. The germline CDR1 and CDR2 sequences are LGHDT and YNNKEL (reference sequence). V lost 4 bases to trimming and J lost 6 bases; unmatched junction nucleotides: 3. The CDR3 has 14 amino acids. CDR3 in DNA: TGTGCCAGCAGCCCGGACAGGGGAGCCGGGGAGCTGTTTTTT. Translating it yields CASSPDRGAGELFF.

The J gene is TRBJ1-2, the V gene TRBV11-3; D is unresolved. Germline lookup yields CDR1 SGHNT and CDR2 YENEEA. V lost 5 bases to trimming and J lost 8 bases, with 12 bases between them. CDR3 size: 12 residues. CDR3 DNA: TGTGCCAGCAGCGGGAGGGATAGGGGCTACACCTTC. It codes for CASSGRDRGYTF.

The chain couples TRBV9 to TRBJ1-3; D remains ambiguous. The germline V gene encodes CDR1 SGDLS and CDR2 YYNGEE. The CDR3 consists of 15 residues. V was shortened by 4 bases and J by 5 bases, with 16 bases between the two germline ends. In DNA, the CDR3 is TGTGCCAGCAGCCCTAAAGCCGGTGGTAGAAACACCATATATTTT. It yields the protein CASSPKAGGRNTIYF.

The chain employs TRBV7-2 and TRBJ1-1, with D perhaps matching TRBD1 (5 bases). The CDR3 is 13 residues long. V was trimmed by 5 bases and J by 4 bases, leaving 11 bases between them. CDR1 and CDR2 from the germline V gene are SGHTA and FQGNSA. The CDR3 nucleotides are TGTGCCAGCAGCCGGGGGGGAATCACTGAAGCTTTCTTT. Translating gives CASSRGGITEAFF.

The chain recombines TRBV30 with TRBJ1-2; 7 bases are a match to TRBD1. Germline V gene lookup returns CDR1 GTSNPN and CDR2 SVGIG (reference sequence). The CDR3 spans 12 residues. J gave up 6 bases and V 2 bases, and 3 bases lay outside the gene matches. Here the CDR3 DNA reads TGTGCCTGGAGTACCGACAGGGATGGCTACACCTTC. This codes for CAWSTDRDGYTF.